One and the same sample provided the 4 T cell receptor beta chains below, sequenced in a study of spatial heterogeneity in lung cancer. TCRdb redid the calling of the 5' RACE reads with MiXCR, one entry per CDR3 protein. The sample holds tens of thousands of distinct CDR3 sequences; roughly an eighth are singletons and the top ten take 56%. The time point is: sample taken at primary tumor resection. Whole RNA came from tumor, nontumor lung or frozen PBMC and was sequenced without being sorted. Sequenced here: PBMCs, sampled at surgery. These receptors originate from a male donor with early-stage non-small cell lung cancer.

The chain has TRBV28 and TRBJ1-2; weak D call: TRBD1 (5 bases). V lost 10 bases, J lost 4 bases, and 16 bases lay in between. This CDR3 spans 13 amino acids. From germline, CDR1 is MDHEN and CDR2 SYDVKM. DNA for the CDR3: TGTGCCATAACCAATCCCGGGGGCTATGGCTACACCTTC. Translation gives CAITNPGGYGYTF.

A few counts support this clonotype. V and J are TRBV6-5 and TRBJ1-2, with no clear D. Trimming took off 5 bases at V and 6 bases at J, with 13 bases between the two ends. Germline CDR1 reads MNHEY; CDR2 reads SVGAGI. This CDR3 region has 13 residues. The CDR3 loop reads CASSLDGSHGYTF. DNA of the CDR3: TGTGCCAGCAGTCTGGACGGATCCCATGGCTACACCTTC.

The table lists this clonotype with a few counts. The chain couples TRBV2 to TRBJ1-5, with 7 positions matching TRBD1. CDR3 length equals 16 residues. The V and J ends lost 3 bases and 0 bases, in that order; junction bases with no gene match: 5. CDR1 and CDR2 (germline): SNHLY, FYNNEI. The DNA for the CDR3 is TGTGCCAGCAGTGAGGGGACAGCCCATAGCAATCAGCCCCAGCATTTT. Protein product: CASSEGTAHSNQPQHF.

There are a few counts of this clonotype. The chain has TRBV7-9 and TRBJ2-7, with D unresolved. Germline CDR1 SEHNR, CDR2 FQNEAQ (reference sequence). CDR3 length equals 15 residues. The germline V and J ends were trimmed by 5 bases and 3 bases, with 17 bases remaining between them. CDR3 coding DNA: TGTGCCAGCAGCCCTGACAAGGGCCGATACTACGAGCAGTACTTC. Amino acids: CASSPDKGRYYEQYF.